These T cell receptor beta chains were read from a single sample in a study of OX40 agonist ivuxolimab in advanced cancers. Clones were read by immunoSEQ multiplex PCR, and TCRdb kept only the in-frame ones, dropping some. The data show tens of thousands of clones, 70% to 90% seen once. The sequencing used CD4+ or CD8+ T cells sorted from blood, collected in a trial of the OX40 agonist ivuxolimab. The source is an adult with an advanced solid tumor such as melanoma, head and neck, liver or kidney cancer. The CDR3 runs from the conserved cysteine through the conserved F or W. The order of the fields is J gene, clone size, V gene, D gene, CDR3 protein, CDR3 DNA. D genes are given only for firm matches. Not every row has a clone size; where given, it reads once, few, many or a size class.

j_call: TRBJ2-7; clone_size: .; v_call: TRBV6-5; d_call: TRBD1; cdr3_aa: CASRAGTGAYEQYF; cdr3_nt: TGTGCCAGCAGGGCCGGGACAGGGGCCTACGAGCAGTACTTC
j_call: TRBJ2-3; clone_size: .; v_call: TRBV5-1; d_call: .; cdr3_aa: CASSVLRGEDTQYF; cdr3_nt: TGCGCCAGCAGCGTTCTGAGGGGCGAAGATACGCAGTATTTT
j_call: TRBJ1-2; clone_size: .; v_call: TRBV6-6; d_call: .; cdr3_aa: CASSSPPTIANYGYTF; cdr3_nt: TGTGCCAGCAGTTCCCCCCCGACAATAGCTAACTATGGCTACACCTTC
j_call: TRBJ2-1; clone_size: .; v_call: TRBV11-3; d_call: TRBD1; cdr3_aa: CASSLRQGVGEQFF; cdr3_nt: TGTGCCAGCAGCTTGAGGCAGGGGGTGGGTGAGCAGTTCTTC
j_call: TRBJ1-1; clone_size: .; v_call: TRBV4-1; d_call: .; cdr3_aa: CASSRPGPEAFF; cdr3_nt: TGCGCCAGCAGCCGCCCAGGGCCTGAAGCTTTCTTT
j_call: TRBJ2-7; clone_size: .; v_call: TRBV10-1; d_call: TRBD1; cdr3_aa: CASSERQGFSYEQYF; cdr3_nt: TGCGCCAGCAGTGAACGACAGGGATTCTCCTACGAGCAGTACTTC
j_call: TRBJ2-1; clone_size: .; v_call: TRBV12-5; d_call: .; cdr3_aa: CASGLVGGMDEQFF; cdr3_nt: TGTGCTAGTGGTTTAGTTGGGGGGATGGATGAGCAGTTCTTC
j_call: TRBJ2-7; clone_size: .; v_call: TRBV6-6; d_call: TRBD2; cdr3_aa: CASSSPGLASEQYF; cdr3_nt: TGTGCCAGCAGTTCCCCGGGACTAGCGTCTGAGCAGTACTTC
j_call: TRBJ1-6; clone_size: .; v_call: TRBV5-1; d_call: TRBD1; cdr3_aa: CASSHEPGTGASSYNSPLHF; cdr3_nt: TGCGCCAGCAGCCACGAACCGGGGACAGGGGCAAGCTCCTATAATTCACCCCTCCACTTT
j_call: TRBJ2-7; clone_size: .; v_call: TRBV7-2; d_call: .; cdr3_aa: CASSSSSAYEQYF; cdr3_nt: TGTGCCAGCAGCTCATCCAGTGCCTACGAGCAGTACTTC
j_call: TRBJ1-2; clone_size: .; v_call: TRBV6-6; d_call: .; cdr3_aa: CASSYSNHGYTF; cdr3_nt: TGTGCCAGCAGTTACTCGAATCATGGCTACACCTTC
j_call: TRBJ2-1; clone_size: .; v_call: TRBV5-8; d_call: .; cdr3_aa: CASSLPGDNEQFF; cdr3_nt: TGTGCCAGCAGCCTACCGGGGGACAATGAGCAGTTCTTC
j_call: TRBJ1-2; clone_size: .; v_call: TRBV7-9; d_call: .; cdr3_aa: CASSLRPEHGYTF; cdr3_nt: TGTGCCAGCAGCTTACGACCCGAACATGGCTACACCTTC
j_call: TRBJ2-6; clone_size: few; v_call: TRBV7-9; d_call: .; cdr3_aa: CASIWGSGANVLTF; cdr3_nt: TGTGCCAGCATCTGGGGCTCTGGGGCCAACGTCCTGACTTTC
j_call: TRBJ2-1; clone_size: .; v_call: TRBV6-1; d_call: .; cdr3_aa: CASRVAGRYNEQFF; cdr3_nt: TGTGCCAGCAGGGTCGCCGGGAGATACAATGAGCAGTTCTTC
j_call: TRBJ2-1; clone_size: .; v_call: TRBV5-1; d_call: .; cdr3_aa: CASSLADAPSYNEQFF; cdr3_nt: TGCGCCAGCAGCTTGGCCGACGCCCCTTCCTACAATGAGCAGTTCTTC
j_call: TRBJ2-7; clone_size: .; v_call: TRBV28; d_call: .; cdr3_aa: CASSFLSREQYF; cdr3_nt: TGTGCCAGCAGTTTCCTCTCTCGGGAGCAGTACTTC
j_call: TRBJ1-5; clone_size: once; v_call: TRBV5-1; d_call: TRBD1; cdr3_aa: CASRERDRYYDSNQPQHF; cdr3_nt: TGCGCCAGCAGGGAAAGGGACAGGTACTATGATAGCAATCAGCCCCAGCATTTT
j_call: TRBJ1-3; clone_size: .; v_call: TRBV7-9; d_call: .; cdr3_aa: CASSLPDSRNTIYF; cdr3_nt: TGTGCCAGCAGCTTACCGGACAGCCGAAACACCATATATTTT
j_call: TRBJ1-3; clone_size: .; v_call: TRBV5-5; d_call: .; cdr3_aa: CASRNLGGNTIYF; cdr3_nt: TGTGCCAGCAGGAACTTGGGGGGAAACACCATATATTTT
j_call: TRBJ1-2; clone_size: .; v_call: TRBV4-1; d_call: .; cdr3_aa: CASSQESQIYGYTF; cdr3_nt: TGCGCCAGCAGCCAAGAATCACAGATTTATGGCTACACCTTC
j_call: TRBJ1-1; clone_size: few; v_call: TRBV19; d_call: .; cdr3_aa: CASTEGALNTEAFF; cdr3_nt: TGTGCCAGTACCGAAGGGGCTTTGAACACTGAAGCTTTCTTT
j_call: TRBJ2-1; clone_size: once; v_call: TRBV6-1; d_call: TRBD1; cdr3_aa: CASRTGTGAHNEQFF; cdr3_nt: TGTGCCAGCAGGACGGGGACAGGGGCACACAATGAGCAGTTCTTC
j_call: TRBJ2-2; clone_size: .; v_call: TRBV4-3; d_call: .; cdr3_aa: CASSQVGRDSDTGELFF; cdr3_nt: TGCGCCAGCAGCCAAGTAGGGCGGGACAGTGACACCGGGGAGCTGTTTTTT
j_call: TRBJ2-5; clone_size: .; v_call: TRBV12-5; d_call: TRBD2; cdr3_aa: CASGLVPLAGGKETQYF; cdr3_nt: TGTGCTAGTGGTTTGGTACCCCTAGCGGGGGGTAAAGAGACCCAGTACTTC
j_call: TRBJ2-5; clone_size: few; v_call: TRBV9; d_call: TRBD2; cdr3_aa: CASSVVPGRVEETQYF; cdr3_nt: TGTGCCAGCAGCGTAGTACCCGGGAGGGTAGAAGAGACCCAGTACTTC
j_call: TRBJ2-3; clone_size: .; v_call: TRBV10-3; d_call: .; cdr3_aa: CAISESRGASTDTQYF; cdr3_nt: TGTGCCATCAGTGAGTCGAGGGGGGCTAGCACAGATACGCAGTATTTT
j_call: TRBJ1-5; clone_size: .; v_call: TRBV6-6; d_call: .; cdr3_aa: CASSRQQGLNQPQHF; cdr3_nt: TGTGCCAGCAGTCGCCAGCAGGGGCTCAATCAGCCCCAGCATTTT